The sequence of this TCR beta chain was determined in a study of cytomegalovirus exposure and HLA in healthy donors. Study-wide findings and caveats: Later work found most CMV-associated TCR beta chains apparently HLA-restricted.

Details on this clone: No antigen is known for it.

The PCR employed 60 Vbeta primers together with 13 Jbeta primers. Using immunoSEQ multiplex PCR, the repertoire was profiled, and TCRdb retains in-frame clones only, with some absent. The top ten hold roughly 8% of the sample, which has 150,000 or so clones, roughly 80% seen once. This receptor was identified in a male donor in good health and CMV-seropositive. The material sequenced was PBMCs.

The CDR3 sequence is CASRRDSLGYGYTF. The CDR3 region has the DNA TGTGCCAGTAGACGGGACAGCCTGGGGTATGGCTACACCTTC. The chain uses TRBV19 and TRBJ1-2, with 7 bases matching TRBD1. Trimming removed 6 bases from V and 5 bases from J; junction bases left unmatched: 9. From germline, CDR1 is LNHDA and CDR2 SQIVND (reference sequence). The CDR3 is 14 amino acids.